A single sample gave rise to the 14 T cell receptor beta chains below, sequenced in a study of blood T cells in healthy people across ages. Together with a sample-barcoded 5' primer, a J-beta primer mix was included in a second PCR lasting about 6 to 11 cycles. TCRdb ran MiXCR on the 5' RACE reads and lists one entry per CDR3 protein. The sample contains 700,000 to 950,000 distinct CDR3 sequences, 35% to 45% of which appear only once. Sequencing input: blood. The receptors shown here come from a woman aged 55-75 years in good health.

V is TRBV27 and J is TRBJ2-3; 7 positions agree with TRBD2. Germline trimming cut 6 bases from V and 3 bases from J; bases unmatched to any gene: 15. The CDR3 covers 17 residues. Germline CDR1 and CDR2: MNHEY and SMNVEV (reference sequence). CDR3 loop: CASRTWSDRGGTDTQYF. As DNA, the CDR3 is TGTGCCAGCAGAACCTGGTCCGACCGGGGAGGGACAGATACGCAGTATTTT.

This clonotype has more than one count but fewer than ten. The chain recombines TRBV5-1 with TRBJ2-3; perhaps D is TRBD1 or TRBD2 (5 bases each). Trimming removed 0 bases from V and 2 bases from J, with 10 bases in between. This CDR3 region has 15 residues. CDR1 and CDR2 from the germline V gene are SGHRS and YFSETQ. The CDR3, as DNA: TGCGCCAGCAGCTTGGCCGGGACCTACACAGATACGCAGTATTTT. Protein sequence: CASSLAGTYTDTQYF.

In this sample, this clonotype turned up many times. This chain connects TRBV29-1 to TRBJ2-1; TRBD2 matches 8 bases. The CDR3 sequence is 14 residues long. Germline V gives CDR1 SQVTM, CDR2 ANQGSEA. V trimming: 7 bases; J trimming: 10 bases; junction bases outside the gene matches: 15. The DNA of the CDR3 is TGCAGCGCCGGCGGCGCAAGCGGGAGAGACGAGCAGTTCTTC. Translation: CSAGGASGRDEQFF.

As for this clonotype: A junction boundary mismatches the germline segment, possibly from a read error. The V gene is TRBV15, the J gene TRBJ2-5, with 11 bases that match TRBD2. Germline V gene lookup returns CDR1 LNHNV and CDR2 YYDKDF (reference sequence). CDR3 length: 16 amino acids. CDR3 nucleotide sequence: TGTGTCACCAGCAGCGGACTAGCGGGTCCTAAGGGTGAGCAGTACTTC. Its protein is CVTSSGLAGPKGEQYF.

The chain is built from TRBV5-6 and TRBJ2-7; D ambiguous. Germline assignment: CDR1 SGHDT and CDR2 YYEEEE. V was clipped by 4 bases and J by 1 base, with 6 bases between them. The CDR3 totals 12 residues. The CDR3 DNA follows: TGTGCCAGCAGCGACCAATCCTACGAGCAGTACTTC. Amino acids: CASSDQSYEQYF.

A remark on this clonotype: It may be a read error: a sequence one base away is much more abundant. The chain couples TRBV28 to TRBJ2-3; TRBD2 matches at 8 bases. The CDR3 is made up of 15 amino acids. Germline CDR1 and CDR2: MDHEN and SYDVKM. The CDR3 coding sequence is TGTGCCAGCAGGGTAGCGGGGAGCTCCACAGATACGCCGTATTTT. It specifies CASRVAGSSTDTPYF.

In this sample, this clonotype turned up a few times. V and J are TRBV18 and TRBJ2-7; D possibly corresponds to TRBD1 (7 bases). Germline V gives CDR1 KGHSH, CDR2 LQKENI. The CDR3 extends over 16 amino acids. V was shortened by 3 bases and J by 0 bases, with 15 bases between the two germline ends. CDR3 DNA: TGTGCCAGCTCACCCAAGACAGGGACTTACTCCTACGAGCAGTACTTC. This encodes CASSPKTGTYSYEQYF. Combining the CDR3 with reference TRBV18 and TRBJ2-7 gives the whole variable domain NAGVMQNPRHLVRRRGQEARLRCSPMKGHSHVYWYRQLPEEGLKFMVYLQKENIIDESGMPKERFSAEFPKEGPSILRIQQVVRGDSAAYFCASSPKTGTYSYEQYFGPGTRLTVT.

CDR3 nucleotides: TGTGCCAGCAGTACGTCCCCGGGGCCCTCCTACGAGCAGTACTTC. Translation gives CASSTSPGPSYEQYF. The rearrangement uses TRBV27 and TRBJ2-7; D possibly matches TRBD1 or TRBD2 (5 bases each). This CDR3 region has 15 residues. V gave up 5 bases and J gave up 0 bases, with 14 bases separating them. Germline V CDR1 and CDR2: MNHEY, SMNVEV (reference sequence).

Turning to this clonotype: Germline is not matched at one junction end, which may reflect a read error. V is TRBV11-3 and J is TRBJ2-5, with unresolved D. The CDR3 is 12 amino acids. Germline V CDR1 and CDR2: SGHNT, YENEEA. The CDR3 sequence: CVSSRSEETQYF. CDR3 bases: TGTGTCAGCAGCCGGTCCGAAGAGACCCAGTACTTC.

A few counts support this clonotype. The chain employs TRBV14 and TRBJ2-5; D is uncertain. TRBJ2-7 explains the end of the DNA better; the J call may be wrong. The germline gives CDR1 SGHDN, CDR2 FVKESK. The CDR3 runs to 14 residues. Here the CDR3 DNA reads TGTGCCAGCAGCCAAGGCTTCCTACTCGACGAGCAGTACTTC. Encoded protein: CASSQGFLLDEQYF.

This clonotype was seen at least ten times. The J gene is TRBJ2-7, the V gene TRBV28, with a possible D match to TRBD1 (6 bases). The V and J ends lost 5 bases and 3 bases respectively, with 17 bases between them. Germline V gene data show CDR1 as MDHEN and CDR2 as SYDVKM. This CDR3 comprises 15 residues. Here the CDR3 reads CASSPSWTAGYEQYF. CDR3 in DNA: TGTGCCAGCAGTCCTTCTTGGACAGCCGGCTACGAGCAGTACTTC.

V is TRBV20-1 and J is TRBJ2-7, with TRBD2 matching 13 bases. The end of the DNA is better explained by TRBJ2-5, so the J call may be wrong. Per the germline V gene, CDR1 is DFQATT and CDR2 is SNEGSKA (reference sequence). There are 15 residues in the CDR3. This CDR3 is CSASGLAGAKETQYF. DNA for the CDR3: TGCAGTGCTTCAGGACTAGCGGGAGCGAAAGAGACCCAGTACTTC.

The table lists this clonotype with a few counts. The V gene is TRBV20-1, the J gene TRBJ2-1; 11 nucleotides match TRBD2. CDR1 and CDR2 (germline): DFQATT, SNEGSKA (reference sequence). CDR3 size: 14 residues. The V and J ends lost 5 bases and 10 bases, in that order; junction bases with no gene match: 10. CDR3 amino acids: CSAGSSGGPEEQFF. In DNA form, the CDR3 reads TGCAGTGCTGGTTCTAGCGGGGGGCCCGAGGAGCAGTTCTTC.

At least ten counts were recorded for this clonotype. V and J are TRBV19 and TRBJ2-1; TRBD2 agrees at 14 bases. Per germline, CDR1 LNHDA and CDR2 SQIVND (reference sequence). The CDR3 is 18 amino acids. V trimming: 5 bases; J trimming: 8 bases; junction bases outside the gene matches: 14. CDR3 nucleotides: TGTGCCAGTAGTCTCTTTCGACTAGCGGGAGGGCCTCTGGATGAGCAGTTCTTC. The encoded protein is CASSLFRLAGGPLDEQFF.